This entry concerns a single T cell receptor beta chain. The antigen is undetermined. This CDR3 spans 14 amino acids. Germline loops: CDR1 DFQATT, CDR2 SNEGSKA (reference sequence). Trimming stripped 1 base from V and 0 bases from J, with 7 bases between. This sample stems from a study of post-analysis software for immune sequencing data. Study-wide points: Elevated frequency relative to controls characterized four or five TRBV segments in patients, TRBV5-6, TRBV5-1 and TRBV20-1 among them. Those with multiple sclerosis, the patient group, showed significantly lower normalized Chao1 diversity than controls.

Unique-molecular-identifier-tagged TCR beta cDNA libraries were used. It was from roughly 1 to 10 million T cells that 500,000 to 600,000 cDNA molecules came. MiXCR, run by TCRdb on the PCR reads, gives a single entry per CDR3 protein. This sample carries a few hundred thousand distinct CDR3 sequences, about 40% of them seen once, and the ten largest clones take around 8%. The sequence was collected from a girl between 2 and 10 years old with multiple sclerosis. The chain carries TRBV20-1 and TRBJ1-5; D call uncertain. The sequenced sample was blood. In DNA form, the CDR3 reads TGCAGTGCTAGAGGTGACGGTAGCAATCAGCCCCAGCATTTT. Its protein is CSARGDGSNQPQHF.